This entry features one T cell receptor beta chain sequence. Its matching antigen is unknown. These data are taken from a study of T-cell memory formation after mild COVID-19. On the study more broadly: Largely donor-specific sequence clusters came from a couple of donors. Study results and caveats: Detection of some responders pre-infection suggested pre-existing cross-reactive memory T cells participated. CD4+ contracting clones lay mainly in CM and EM, CD8+ ones in EMRA.

This CDR3 contains 13 residues. Trimming at V came to 0 bases and at J to 8 bases, leaving 3 bases not matched to a gene. Germline values: CDR1 SGHDN, CDR2 FVKESK. Constant-segment-primed 5'RACE gave TCR alpha and TCR beta cDNA libraries with sample barcodes and UMIs. TCRdb used MiXCR to reprocess the 5' RACE reads, holding one entry per CDR3 protein. The table has roughly 320,000 distinct CDR3 sequences, 25% to 30% seen once. The source material was PBMCs or a T cell subset sorted from them (not recorded which). J is TRBJ1-2 and V is TRBV14, with 7 nucleotides matching TRBD1. The receptor's source is an adult woman who had mild COVID-19 (a few samples of this study predate the infection). Cell type and time point are not known. The CDR3 sequence: CASSQEWTGGYTF. CDR3 DNA sequence: TGTGCCAGCAGCCAAGAATGGACAGGCGGCTACACCTTC. The entire variable domain, with the rest obtained from reference TRBV14 and TRBJ1-2, is as follows: EAGVTQFPSHSVIEKGQTVTLRCDPISGHDNLYWYRRVMGKEIKFLLHFVKESKQDESGMPNNRFLAERTGGTYSTLKVQPAELEDSGVYFCASSQEWTGGYTFGSGTRLTVV.